This entry lists 9 T cell receptor beta chains sequenced from one sample in a study of shared clonotypes between healthy human individuals. Data came from immunoSEQ multiplex PCR; TCRdb stores just in-frame clones and leaves some out. The sample has around 2,000,000 clones, about 92% seen once. In the naive CD8 group, cells lacked CD45RO and were positively selected for CCR7, so terminally differentiated effector memory CD45RA+ cells were left out. The source material was naive CD8+ T cells from PBMCs. All receptors derive from a man aged 18 to 30 in good health. Some clones in this sample may be carry-over from other donors' samples.

CDR3 region: CASRIRSGTGMRRYQETQYF. CDR3 bases: TGCGCCAGCAGAATTCGATCCGGGACAGGGATGAGGAGGTACCAAGAGACCCAGTACTTC. The chain combines TRBV23-1 with TRBJ2-5, with 9 bases lining up with TRBD1. TRBV23-1 is reported as an ORF; its role is uncertain. J gave up 0 bases and V 6 bases, and 20 bases lay outside the gene matches. The CDR3 has 20 residues.

The gene calls are TRBV7-9 and TRBJ2-2, with a possible D match to TRBD2 (6 bases). The germline V gene encodes CDR1 SEHNR and CDR2 FQNEAQ (reference sequence). The CDR3 extends over 14 amino acids. V was shortened by 10 bases and J by 4 bases, with 16 bases between the two germline ends. The CDR3 DNA reads as TGTGCCACCGGGGGTGGTATCGGCACCGGGGAGCTGTTTTTT. Amino acids: CATGGGIGTGELFF.

V usage is TRBV19 and J usage is TRBJ2-2, with TRBD2 as a possible D gene (6 bases). The germline V and J ends were trimmed by 5 bases and 6 bases, with 16 bases remaining between them. This CDR3 contains 15 residues. The germline CDR1 and CDR2 sequences are LNHDA and SQIVND (reference sequence). CDR3 amino acids: CASSPRPGGSGELFF. As DNA, the CDR3 is TGTGCCAGTAGTCCCAGGCCCGGAGGGTCCGGGGAGCTGTTTTTT.

This clone has just one count. The CDR3 protein is CASSPGTSGSLSTDTQYF. The DNA for the CDR3 is TGTGCCAGCAGCCCCGGGACTAGCGGGAGCCTTAGCACAGATACGCAGTATTTT. This chain connects TRBV7-6 to TRBJ2-3, with 14 bases lining up with TRBD2. The germline gives CDR1 SGHVS, CDR2 FNYEAQ. The CDR3 runs to 18 residues. Unmatched junction bases numbered 7, after V lost 5 bases and J lost 0 bases.

The rearrangement joins TRBV19 to TRBJ2-1, with D uncertain. This CDR3 region has 15 residues. V gave up 1 base and J gave up 4 bases, with 11 bases separating them. Germline V gives CDR1 LNHDA, CDR2 SQIVND (reference sequence). CDR3 sequence reads: CASSIGSPVYNEQFF. CDR3 DNA sequence: TGTGCCAGTAGTATAGGCTCACCAGTATACAATGAGCAGTTCTTC.

This clone was observed a single time. The rearrangement joins TRBV5-5 to TRBJ1-2, with D perhaps matching TRBD1 (6 bases). Per the germline V gene, CDR1 is SGHKS and CDR2 is YYEKEE (reference sequence). Trimming shortened V by 0 bases and J by 4 bases, and 19 bases separated the two germline ends. The CDR3 spans 17 residues. The CDR3 region is CASSLAPTDSPFYGYTF. The CDR3 nucleotides are TGTGCCAGCAGCTTGGCCCCGACGGACAGTCCATTCTATGGCTACACCTTC.

As for this clone: A junction boundary mismatches the germline segment, possibly from a read error. V gene TRBV10-2 combines with J gene TRBJ2-5; D is possibly TRBD1 (5 bases). CDR1 is WSHSY and CDR2 is SAAADI in the germline V gene. CDR3 size: 11 residues. CDR3 region: CACREGETQYF. In DNA, the CDR3 is TGCGCCTGCAGGGAAGGCGAGACCCAGTACTTC.

The chain combines TRBV19 with TRBJ2-1, with 9 bases identical to TRBD2. The germline V gene has CDR1 LNHDA and CDR2 SQIVND (reference sequence). V was clipped by 7 bases and J by 3 bases; unmatched bases: 16. This CDR3 is 18 amino acids long. CDR3 bases: TGTGCCAGTACCACGGACGGTAGCGGGGGCGTCGTCTACAATGAGCAGTTCTTC. Amino acids: CASTTDGSGGVVYNEQFF.

The J gene is TRBJ1-2, the V gene TRBV11-2; TRBD1 matches 10 bases. V lost 5 bases, J lost 8 bases, and 8 bases stayed unmatched. The CDR3 loop spans 14 amino acids. The V gene's germline CDR1 is SGHAT and CDR2 FQNNGV. The CDR3 DNA sequence: TGTGCCAGCAGCCCCAGACAGGGGGCGTACGGCTACACCTTC. This sequence encodes CASSPRQGAYGYTF.